This is a list of T cell receptor beta chains from one sample in a study of Ad26.COV2.S vaccination and SARS-CoV-2 variants. Data came from immunoSEQ multiplex PCR; TCRdb stores just in-frame clones and leaves some out. This sample has approximately 420,000 clones, with around 89% found just once. The input for sequencing was peripheral blood, taken in a trial of Ad26.COV2.S vaccine versus placebo. The receptor set was obtained from a person between 18 and 60 years old who received the Ad26.COV2.S COVID-19 vaccine or a placebo. CDR3s include the opening cysteine and the closing phenylalanine or tryptophan. A D gene is named only where the DNA matches it firmly. Where a row states a size, it is once, few, many or the class of an expanded clone; other rows omit it.

TRBJ1-5 | TRBV11-2 | - | - | TGTGCCAGCAGCTTAGGCCGGGATCAGCCCCAGCATTTT | CASSLGRDQPQHF
TRBJ1-6 | TRBV10-3 | - | - | TGTGCCATCAGTGAGAGCGGTCGACCCTATAATTCACCCCTCCACTTT | CAISESGRPYNSPLHF
TRBJ1-6 | TRBV7-2 | - | - | TGTGCCAGCAGCCCTTCCGCGGGGCGGGATTCACCCCTCCACTTT | CASSPSAGRDSPLHF
TRBJ1-1 | TRBV30 | - | - | TGTGCCTGGAGTGTTAACGGTTTCACTGAAGCTTTCTTT | CAWSVNGFTEAFF
TRBJ1-1 | TRBV10-3 | - | few | TGTGCCATCATGAAGGATTGGAACACTGAAGCTTTCTTT | CAIMKDWNTEAFF
TRBJ1-1 | TRBV19 | - | - | TGTGCCAGTAACGATCGGAGCACTGAAGCTTTCTTT | CASNDRSTEAFF
TRBJ2-7 | TRBV5-5 | TRBD2 | - | TGTGCCAGCAGCGAACAATCGAGCGGGGGGATCACCTACGAGCAGTACTTC | CASSEQSSGGITYEQYF
TRBJ2-1 | TRBV4-3 | - | - | TGCGCCAGCAGCCCGGGGACGTACAATGAGCAGTTCTTC | CASSPGTYNEQFF
TRBJ1-5 | TRBV2 | - | - | TGTGCCAGCAGTGCCTTGGCCGGCGATCAGCCCCAGCATTTT | CASSALAGDQPQHF
TRBJ2-7 | TRBV4-1 | - | - | TGCGCCAGCAGCCACGGAGGGGCGGGCGAGCAGTACTTC | CASSHGGAGEQYF
TRBJ2-7 | TRBV9 | - | - | TGTGCCAGCAGCGAGAGTCCCGGGAGCTACGAGCAGTACTTC | CASSESPGSYEQYF
TRBJ2-5 | TRBV5-5 | - | - | TGTGCCAGCAGCCCCCGGGTTCAAGAGACCCAGTACTTC | CASSPRVQETQYF
TRBJ2-3 | TRBV4-2 | - | - | TGTGCCAGCAGCCAAACCCCCAGGGGGGCTCCAGATACGCAGTATTTT | CASSQTPRGAPDTQYF
TRBJ2-3 | TRBV6-6 | - | - | TGTGCCAGCTATCACAGGGAATTAGTCACAGATACGCAGTATTTT | CASYHRELVTDTQYF
TRBJ2-1 | TRBV20-1 | - | - | TGCAGTGCTAGAGGGCATGAGCAGTTCTTC | CSARGHEQFF
TRBJ2-2 | TRBV7-3 | TRBD2 | - | TGTGCCAGCAGCGCCCTAGCGGGGGGGCAGAACACCGGGGAGCTGTTTTTT | CASSALAGGQNTGELFF
TRBJ2-1 | TRBV7-9 | TRBD2 | once | TGTGCCAGCAGCTTCTGGAGACTAGCGGGAGTCTACAATGAGCAGTTCTTC | CASSFWRLAGVYNEQFF
TRBJ1-2 | TRBV10-3 | - | - | TGTGCCATCAGTGAGCTCAAGCCGAGCAGCACCGGTGGCTACACCTTC | CAISELKPSSTGGYTF